One and the same sample provided the 16 T cell receptor beta chains below, sequenced in a study of blood T cell repertoires in COVID-19. Only in-frame clones appear in the TCRdb table, and some are missing; sequencing was by immunoSEQ multiplex PCR. This sample yields some 180,000 clones, of which 70% to 85% are seen a single time; more than 4.5% belongs to the top ten. Sample: PBMCs or T cells enriched from blood (not recorded which). The receptors were sampled from a woman in her sixties with acute COVID-19.

The genes are TRBV3-1 (or the pseudogene TRBV3-2) and TRBJ2-3; the match to TRBD2 covers 9 bases. The J segment lost 6 bases and the V segment lost 5 bases, leaving 6 bases of the junction unmatched. CDR1 and CDR2 from the germline V gene are LGHDT and YNNKEL (reference sequence). CDR3 length: 14 residues. CDR3 protein: CASSYLAGIDTQYF. The CDR3 DNA is TGTGCCAGCAGCTACCTAGCGGGGATCGATACGCAGTATTTT.

The chain has TRBV19 and TRBJ2-7, with 9 nucleotides matching TRBD1. The ends lost 4 bases at V and 1 base at J; junction bases unmatched: 8. The length of the CDR3 is 16 residues. Per the germline V gene, CDR1 is LNHDA and CDR2 is SQIVND (reference sequence). Here the CDR3 reads CASSSPGQGSSYEQYF. CDR3 in DNA: TGTGCCAGTAGTAGCCCGGGACAGGGATCTTCCTACGAGCAGTACTTC.

The chain recombines TRBV7-2 with TRBJ2-2; 9 bases agree with TRBD2. The CDR3 runs to 15 residues. Germline loops: CDR1 SGHTA, CDR2 FQGNSA. V was pared by 3 bases and J by 8 bases, with 7 bases of the junction left unmatched. CDR3 nucleotide sequence: TGTGCCAGCAGCTTGGTAGCGGGAGCCCGGGGGGAGCTGTTTTTT. It yields the protein CASSLVAGARGELFF.

The chain couples TRBV27 to TRBJ1-1; no firm D call. The V gene's germline CDR1 is MNHEY and CDR2 SMNVEV (reference sequence). Trimming left V 2 bases short and J 4 bases short, with 11 bases between. This CDR3 is 14 amino acids long. The CDR3 DNA is TGTGCCAGCAGTTTAGGGAGGTGGGGCACTGAAGCTTTCTTT. This gives the protein CASSLGRWGTEAFF.

The chain links TRBV24-1 to TRBJ2-7; TRBD2 matches 9 bases. The CDR3 sequence is 13 residues long. Germline values: CDR1 KGHDR, CDR2 SFDVKD. V lost 6 bases, J lost 4 bases, and 3 bases stayed unmatched. CDR3 bases: TGTGCCACCAGTTCGACTAGCGGATACGAGCAGTACTTC. As protein: CATSSTSGYEQYF.

The chain has TRBV28 and TRBJ1-3; a weak D match, TRBD1 (6 bases). The CDR3 totals 18 residues. Trimming removed 7 bases from V and 0 bases from J, with 22 bases in between. Per germline, CDR1 MDHEN and CDR2 SYDVKM. The CDR3 region has the DNA TGTGCCAGCAACTCACAGGGCCGTGGGTTGCTCTCTGGAAACACCATATATTTT. It codes for CASNSQGRGLLSGNTIYF.

The V call is TRBV6-2 or TRBV6-3, the J call TRBJ1-5, with D maybe TRBD1 (5 bases). This CDR3 has 19 amino acids. Germline V gene lookup returns CDR1 MNHEY and CDR2 SVGEGT. The ends were cut back, 0 bases at V and 7 bases at J, with 25 bases in the middle. Here the CDR3 reads CASSYSSASGGEGRQPQHF. CDR3 coding DNA: TGTGCCAGCAGTTACTCGAGTGCGTCCGGAGGGGAGGGACGACAGCCCCAGCATTTT.

The rearrangement uses TRBV28 and TRBJ2-3; D is perhaps TRBD2 (6 bases). This CDR3 comprises 15 residues. Germline V gives CDR1 MDHEN, CDR2 SYDVKM. The germline V and J ends were trimmed by 6 bases and 6 bases, with 19 bases remaining between them. CDR3 DNA sequence: TGTGCCAGCAGACAAGAGTCCAGGGAGGTGGATACGCAGTATTTT. It codes for CASRQESREVDTQYF. Full variable domain (remainder filled in from reference TRBV28 and TRBJ2-3): DVKVTQSSRYLVKRTGEKVFLECVQDMDHENMFWYRQDPGLGLRLIYFSYDVKMKEKGDIPEGYSVSREKKERFSLILESASTNQTSMYLCASRQESREVDTQYFGPGTRLTVL.

The chain has TRBV27 and TRBJ1-2; a possible D gene is TRBD1 (5 bases). The CDR3 has 17 residues. Germline CDR1 MNHEY, CDR2 SMNVEV (reference sequence). The V gene lost 4 bases and the J gene lost 2 bases, with 20 bases spanning the gap. The CDR3, as DNA: TGTGCCAGCAGTTCGCCCGGTCAAGGGGAGGGAAACTATGGCTACACCTTC. Protein sequence: CASSSPGQGEGNYGYTF.

In this sample, this clone turned up once. The rearrangement uses TRBV9 and TRBJ2-1; 8 bases map to TRBD1. There are 14 residues in the CDR3. Germline CDR1 SGDLS, CDR2 YYNGEE. V was pared by 4 bases and J by 7 bases, with 7 bases of the junction left unmatched. The CDR3 reads CASSLRTGQNEQFF. The DNA for the CDR3 is TGTGCCAGCAGCCTCCGGACAGGGCAGAATGAGCAGTTCTTC.

The chain links TRBV7-2 to TRBJ2-2; 14 bases are a match to TRBD2. CDR1 is SGHTA, CDR2 FQGNSA, per germline. The CDR3 totals 17 residues. With V trimmed by 4 bases and J by 7 bases, 8 bases remained unmatched. CDR3 in amino acids: CASSSRLAGGRNGELFF. The CDR3 nucleotides are TGTGCCAGCAGCTCCAGACTAGCGGGGGGGCGGAACGGGGAGCTGTTTTTT. The full variable domain, its missing parts supplied by reference TRBV7-2 and TRBJ2-2, is GAGVSQSPSNKVTEKGKDVELRCDPISGHTALYWYRQSLGQGLEFLIYFQGNSAPDKSGLPSDRFSAERTGGSVSTLTIQRTQQEDSAVYLCASSSRLAGGRNGELFFGEGSRLTVL.

The rearrangement links TRBV20-1 to TRBJ2-1; TRBD1 matches at 8 bases. The CDR3 sequence is 14 residues long. CDR1 is DFQATT and CDR2 is SNEGSKA in the germline V gene (reference sequence). With 3 bases clipped from V and 7 bases from J, the junction kept 8 bases outside the gene matches. The chain's CDR3 is CSASVGQGLNEQFF. The CDR3 region has the DNA TGCAGTGCTAGTGTCGGACAGGGTCTAAATGAGCAGTTCTTC.

This sequence joins TRBV4-3 and TRBJ1-1, with D possibly matching TRBD1 (5 bases). V was clipped by 1 base and J by 7 bases, with 16 bases between them. The CDR3 consists of 15 residues. Germline V CDR1 and CDR2: LGHNA, YSLEER. CDR3 nucleotide sequence: TGCGCCAGCAGCCAAGGGCCGGGGGGGGACGTTGAAGCTTTCTTT. It translates to CASSQGPGGDVEAFF.

The V call is TRBV12-3 or TRBV12-4, the J call TRBJ2-7; TRBD2 agrees at 8 bases. V shed 10 bases and J 3 bases; nucleotides not matched to a gene: 5. The CDR3 length is 12 residues. CDR3 amino acids: CATSGGSYEQYF. The CDR3 DNA is TGTGCCACCTCGGGGGGGAGCTACGAGCAGTACTTC.

The chain couples TRBV11-2 to TRBJ2-5; no reliable D call. V dropped 5 bases and J dropped 5 bases, with 21 bases sitting between them. The CDR3 has 16 residues. Germline V gene sequence: CDR1 SGHAT, CDR2 FQNNGV. In nucleotides, the CDR3 is TGTGCCAGCAGCCAGAGACACAATACCGTCCAGGAGACCCAGTACTTC. Its protein is CASSQRHNTVQETQYF.

This chain links TRBV11-2 with TRBJ2-6, with 8 bases that match TRBD1. Per germline, CDR1 SGHAT and CDR2 FQNNGV. The CDR3 contains 18 residues. V lost 2 bases and J lost 4; bases outside the gene matches: 10. This chain's CDR3 is CASSLPDRGRAGANVLTF. CDR3 nucleotide sequence: TGTGCCAGCAGCTTACCCGACAGGGGAAGGGCCGGGGCCAACGTCCTGACTTTC.